The clone carrying this T cell receptor (beta chain) was observed many times. What it binds is not known. The sample is drawn from a study of CD8 T cells in ankylosing spondylitis. MiXCR, run by TCRdb on the 5' RACE reads, gives a single entry per CDR3 protein. This sample has around 180,000 distinct CDR3 sequences, with around a sixth found just once. V was clipped by 2 bases and J by 8 bases, with 18 bases between them. CDR1 and CDR2 (germline): SGHRS, YFSETQ. CDR3 length: 15 residues. Study results and caveats: In the blood and synovial fluid of reactive arthritis, some motif variants had been previously reported. In ankylosing spondylitis blood, a motif of eight highly homologous TCR beta variants appeared characteristic.

This chain joins TRBV5-1 and TRBJ2-3; D is tentatively TRBD1 or TRBD2 (6 bases each). The sample comprised blood, either unsorted or a sorted T cell fraction (not recorded which). This receptor was taken from a male donor between 10 and 30 years old with ankylosing spondylitis or in good health (not recorded which). CDR3 loop: CASSFDPEGERTQYF. The CDR3 region has the DNA TGCGCCAGCAGCTTCGATCCGGAGGGGGAACGTACGCAGTATTTT.